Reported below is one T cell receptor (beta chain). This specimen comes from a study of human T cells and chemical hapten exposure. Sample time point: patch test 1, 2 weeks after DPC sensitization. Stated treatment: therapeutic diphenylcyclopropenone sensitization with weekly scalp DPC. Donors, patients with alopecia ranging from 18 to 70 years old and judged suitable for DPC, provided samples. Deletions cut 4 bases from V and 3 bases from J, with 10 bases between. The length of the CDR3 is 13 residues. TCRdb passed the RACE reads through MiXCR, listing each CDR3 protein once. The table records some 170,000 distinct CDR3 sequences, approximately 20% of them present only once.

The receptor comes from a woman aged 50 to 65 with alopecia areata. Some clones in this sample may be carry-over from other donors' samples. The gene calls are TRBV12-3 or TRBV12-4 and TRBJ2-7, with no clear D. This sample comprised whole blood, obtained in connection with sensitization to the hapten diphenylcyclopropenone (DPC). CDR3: CASSSQDIYEQYF. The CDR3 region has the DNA TGTGCCAGCAGTTCCCAAGACATCTACGAGCAGTACTTC.